This T cell receptor beta chain derives from a study of Graves' ophthalmopathy and Graves' hyperthyroidism (dated by TCRdb to 2017 to 2018). The study in broad terms: Peripheral blood was collected at initial diagnosis, before any treatment. To tell Graves' ophthalmopathy apart from Graves' hyperthyroidism, and to predict which patients would progress to ophthalmopathy, the study relied on TCR beta repertoire signatures. In total, around 140 blood samples were TCR-sequenced: some 40 ophthalmopathy, 75 hyperthyroidism and some 17 hyperthyroidism-to-ophthalmopathy patients. An independent validation cohort comprised 18 hyperthyroidism patients and 15 to 17 patients who later progressed from hyperthyroidism to ophthalmopathy. For training and testing, the roughly 93 patients in the discovery cohort were randomly divided in a 7:3 ratio. To explore V-J signatures that separate ophthalmopathy from hyperthyroidism, a discovery set of about 100 patients was enrolled, consisting of under 50 with ophthalmopathy and around 57 with stable hyperthyroidism. In about six hyperthyroidism patients, the T-cell repertoire of thyroid tissue was compared with the T-cell repertoire of blood. Following sample collection, hyperthyroidism patients were given methimazole at a starting dose of 30 mg daily, and ophthalmopathy patients were given high-dose intravenous methylprednisolone. Study-level results and caveats: In validation, the model predicted ophthalmopathy progression with about 71% sensitivity and approximately 78% specificity; eleven to twelve predicted patients were CT-confirmed with GO in a median of approximately 6.5 months. Among expanded thyroid clonotypes with frequency above 0.001, most also showed up in blood, which suggests that blood repertoires may reflect the thyroid immune response. Ophthalmopathy was separated from stable hyperthyroidism by the 13-signature model with about 88% sensitivity and 81.08% specificity in cross-validation and with 80%/75% in the test set. Sample size was not predetermined statistically, and investigators were not blinded to group allocation.

Stable hyperthyroidism was defined as no progression to ophthalmopathy within 18 months of follow-up. The hyperthyroidism patients were 18 to 65 years old and newly diagnosed, with a disease duration of less than 2 months. Patients with other autoimmune diseases, uncontrolled infections, pregnancy or lactation were excluded from the study. Diagnosis was based on clinical symptoms, serum thyroxine, TRAb, thyroid ultrasound and orbital computed tomography. PBMCs were isolated from about 10 ml of fresh peripheral blood by Ficoll-Paque density gradient centrifugation. Trizol reagent was used to extract the total RNA, and its quality was then checked on an Agilent 2100 Bioanalyzer. For repertoire sequencing, the TCR beta CDR3 regions were amplified from RNA transcripts. The first round of RT-PCR was done with HTBI primers and the Qiagen OneStep RT-PCR kit, and was followed by a second round of multiplex PCR, then size selection and purification. The libraries underwent paired-end sequencing with 100 bp reads on an Illumina HiSeq2000. In the authors' own workflow: SOAPnuke was used to process the reads, removing any read that contained adapters or uncalled bases, had a mean Phred below 15, or lacked an exact match to the constant primer or identifier. COPE v1.2.5 was used to merge high-quality paired reads. Each unique nucleotide sequence was treated as a clonotype, and MiTCR v1.1 was used to align the clonotypes to the IMGT TRB V, D and J references. Only V-J combinations with frequency above 0.0001 were analysed, covering around 99% of repertoires. A TCR clonal expansion and chaos score per V-J combination was defined as the ratio of F50 clonal expansion to chaos observed in the TCRdist matrix. Welch's t-statistics and random forest were used to narrow the features down to roughly twelve V-J combinations, which were then fed into a naive Bayes classifier. The Morisita-Horn index was used to measure how similar the thyroid and blood repertoires were. Using fastp at Q25 and MiXCR, TCRdb reprocessed the public reads and kept productive beta chains. Each CDR3 protein appears once, grouped with its most common genes and DNA. For this entry, the V and J calls and clone size follow TCRdb and not the study's own pipeline. Present in this sample are just over 600,000 distinct CDR3 sequences, 22% of which were seen just once. The ten biggest clones cover approximately 6.9% of the sample.

To note about this clonotype: Its antigen is not yet known. No much larger clone exists at a distance of one base, and base qualities are not known.

Sample: peripheral blood. The source is a woman between 18 and 30 years old with stable Graves' hyperthyroidism. Some clones in this sample may be carry-over from other donors' samples. Donor details come from another sample of the same person, matched by shared clones.

The CDR3 sequence is CASRPGGGLTYEQYF. The DNA sequence is given as TGTGCCAGCAGGCCTGGCGGGGGGCTAACCTACGAGCAGTACTTC. Recombination connected TRBV12-3 or TRBV12-4 to TRBJ2-7; 8 of the junction bases match TRBD2. From cysteine to phenylalanine, the CDR3 is 15 amino acids long. Of the read, only the CDR3 DNA is kept; its 45 bases are in frame from base 1. Trimmed from V: 6 bases; trimmed from J: 2 bases; junction bases lacking a gene match: 9.